This T cell receptor beta chain was recorded in a study of blood T cell repertoires in COVID-19. This clone was seen just once. Trimming took 5 bases from V and 9 from J, leaving 11 bases between them. This CDR3 is 13 amino acids long. Germline assignment: CDR1 SGHVS and CDR2 FQNEAQ. Assay: immunoSEQ multiplex PCR; the TCRdb copy retains only in-frame clones and omits some. The table has just over 300,000 clones, roughly 89% seen once. The sample was peripheral blood. The receptor comes from a woman under 40 with COVID-19, enrolled during active disease. This chain links TRBV7-8 with TRBJ1-6, with D uncertain. The CDR3 sequence is CASSRRGSSPLHF. The CDR3, as DNA: TGTGCCAGCAGCCGCCGTGGTAGTTCACCCCTCCACTTT.